This T cell receptor beta chain was captured by sequencing in a study of cytomegalovirus exposure and HLA in healthy donors. Researchers ran the PCR with 60 Vbeta and 13 Jbeta primers. Original methodology: Unique TCR beta chains totaled approximately 83 million in a later count, with roughly 10 million of them shared. Measured with immunoSEQ multiplex PCR; TCRdb has only the in-frame clones, and not every one. The V and J calls and clone size were taken over from that table, and D and trimming were inferred from the DNA. The table includes some 180,000 clones, roughly 78% detected once. This clone was seen just once. Its antigen remains unknown. Study-wide results and limits: When a later analysis compared HLA-associated TCR beta chains with equally common others, the HLA-associated chains turned out to be more clonally expanded and to have lower generation probabilities.

This CDR3 region has 16 residues. V dropped 4 bases and J dropped 4; count of bases not matched to a gene: 9. CDR1 is LGHNA and CDR2 is YNFKEQ in the germline V gene. Sequencing was carried out using PBMCs. J is TRBJ1-1 and V is TRBV4-2; TRBD1 matches 10 bases. The TCR comes from a woman aged 25 to 39 in good health and CMV-seronegative. In nucleotides, the CDR3 is TGTGCCAGCAGCCCTCGACAGGGGGCGGCTCCCACTGAAGCTTTCTTT. This translates into CASSPRQGAAPTEAFF.